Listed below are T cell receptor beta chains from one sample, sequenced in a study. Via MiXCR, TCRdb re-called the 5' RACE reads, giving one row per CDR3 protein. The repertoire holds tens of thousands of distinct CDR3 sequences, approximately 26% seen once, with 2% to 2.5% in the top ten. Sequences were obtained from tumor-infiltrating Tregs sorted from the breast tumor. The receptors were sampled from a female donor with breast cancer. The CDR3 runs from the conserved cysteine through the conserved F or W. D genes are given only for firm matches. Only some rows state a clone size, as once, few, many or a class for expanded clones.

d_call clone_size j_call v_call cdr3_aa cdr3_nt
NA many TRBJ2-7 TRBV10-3 CATSGAYEQYF TGTGCCACGTCGGGGGCCTACGAGCAGTACTTC
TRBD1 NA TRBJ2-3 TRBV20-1 CSARTPYEGARTDTQYF TGCAGTGCTAGAACCCCTTACGAGGGGGCTCGCACAGATACGCAGTATTTT
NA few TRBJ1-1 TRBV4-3 CASSQETLNTEAFF TGCGCCAGCAGCCAAGAAACGTTGAACACTGAAGCTTTCTTT
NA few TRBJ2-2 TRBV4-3 CASSQDDGVTGELFF TGCGCCAGCAGCCAAGATGATGGGGTTACCGGGGAGCTGTTTTTT
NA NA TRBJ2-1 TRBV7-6 CASGLALEPYNEQFF TGTGCCAGCGGCTTAGCGTTGGAACCGTACAATGAGCAGTTCTTC
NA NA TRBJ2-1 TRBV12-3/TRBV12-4 CASSFSTYNEQFF TGTGCCAGCAGTTTCTCGACCTACAATGAGCAGTTCTTC
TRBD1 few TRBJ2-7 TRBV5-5 CASSSVGTGGVYEQYF TGTGCCAGCAGCTCAGTCGGGACAGGGGGCGTCTACGAGCAGTACTTC
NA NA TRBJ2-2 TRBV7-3 CANSLTGTGELFF TGTGCCAACAGCTTAACTGGCACCGGGGAGCTGTTTTTT
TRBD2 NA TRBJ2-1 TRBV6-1 CASSSRGLAGSNEQFF TGTGCCAGCAGTTCACGGGGCCTAGCGGGGAGCAATGAGCAGTTCTTC
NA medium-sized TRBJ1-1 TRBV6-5 CASSLRGNTEAFF TGTGCCAGCAGCTTAAGGGGGAACACTGAAGCTTTCTTT
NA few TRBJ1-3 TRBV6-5 CASRPRDANTIYF TGTGCCAGCAGGCCGAGGGATGCAAACACCATATATTTT
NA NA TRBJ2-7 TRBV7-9 CASSAGLDEQYF TGTGCCAGCAGCGCAGGTCTAGACGAGCAGTACTTC
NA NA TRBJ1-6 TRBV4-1 CASSQLAPWGQNSPLHF TGCGCCAGCAGCCAGTTAGCCCCCTGGGGGCAGAATTCACCCCTCCACTTT
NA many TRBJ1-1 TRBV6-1 CASSPLGHANTEAFF TGTGCCAGCAGTCCCCTCGGACACGCGAACACTGAAGCTTTCTTT
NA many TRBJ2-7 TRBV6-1 CASSVLVEQYF TGTGCCAGCAGTGTACTGGTGGAGCAGTACTTC
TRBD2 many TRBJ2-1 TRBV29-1 CSVGLAVSYNEQFF TGCAGCGTCGGACTAGCGGTCTCCTACAATGAGCAGTTCTTC
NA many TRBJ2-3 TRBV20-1 CSALGAGTDTQYF TGCAGTGCCCTCGGGGCTGGCACAGATACGCAGTATTTT
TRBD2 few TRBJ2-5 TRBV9 CASSMTSGRGETQYF TGTGCCAGCAGCATGACTAGCGGGAGAGGTGAGACCCAGTACTTC
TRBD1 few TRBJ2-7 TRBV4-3 CASSHQHQPGWGRVPGGYEQYF TGCGCCAGCAGCCACCAACATCAGCCCGGCTGGGGGAGAGTGCCAGGGGGCTACGAGCAGTACTTC
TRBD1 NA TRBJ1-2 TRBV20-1 CSAGQGDRANYGYTF TGCAGTGCGGGACAGGGGGACCGAGCTAACTATGGCTACACCTTC
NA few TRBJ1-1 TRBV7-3 CASSLQGSTEAFF TGTGCCAGCAGCTTACAGGGGAGCACTGAAGCTTTCTTT
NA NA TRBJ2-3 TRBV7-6 CASGHYQGLSTDTQYF TGTGCCAGCGGCCATTACCAGGGGTTGTCCACAGATACGCAGTATTTT
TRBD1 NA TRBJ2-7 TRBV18 CAGSPGTGTGTYEQYF TGTGCCGGCTCACCGGGGACCGGGACAGGGACCTACGAGCAGTACTTC